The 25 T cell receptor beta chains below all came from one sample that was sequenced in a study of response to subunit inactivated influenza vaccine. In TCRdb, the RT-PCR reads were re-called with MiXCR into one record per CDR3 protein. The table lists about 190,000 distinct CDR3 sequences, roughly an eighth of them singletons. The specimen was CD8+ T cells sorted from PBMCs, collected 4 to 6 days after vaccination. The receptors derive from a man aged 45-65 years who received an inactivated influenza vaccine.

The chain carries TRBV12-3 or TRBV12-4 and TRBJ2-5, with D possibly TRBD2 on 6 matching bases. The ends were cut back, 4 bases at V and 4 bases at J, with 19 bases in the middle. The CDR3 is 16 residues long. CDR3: CASSSRPDWGGETQYF. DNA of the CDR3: TGTGCCAGCAGTTCCCGGCCAGACTGGGGAGGAGAGACCCAGTACTTC.

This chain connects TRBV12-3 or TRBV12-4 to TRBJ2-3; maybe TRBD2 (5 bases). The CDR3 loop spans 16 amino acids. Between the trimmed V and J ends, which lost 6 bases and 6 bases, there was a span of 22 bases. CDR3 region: CASSPPEGRGADTQYF. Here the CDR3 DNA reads TGTGCCAGCAGCCCCCCTGAGGGTCGGGGTGCGGATACGCAGTATTTT.

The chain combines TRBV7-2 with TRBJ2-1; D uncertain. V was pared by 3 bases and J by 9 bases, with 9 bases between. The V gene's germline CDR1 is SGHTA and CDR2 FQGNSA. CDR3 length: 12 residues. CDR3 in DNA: TGTGCCAGCAGCTTCGACGGAAGTGAGCAGTTCTTC. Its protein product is CASSFDGSEQFF.

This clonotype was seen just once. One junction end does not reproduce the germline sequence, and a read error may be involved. The CDR3 DNA follows: TGTGCCGGCAGCCCACGCGACCCATCAGCCGCCTACAATGAGCAGTTCTTC. Translation gives CAGSPRDPSAAYNEQFF. This chain uses TRBV7-9 with TRBJ2-1; the D is unclear. CDR1 and CDR2 (germline): SEHNR, FQNEAQ (reference sequence). This CDR3 region has 17 residues.

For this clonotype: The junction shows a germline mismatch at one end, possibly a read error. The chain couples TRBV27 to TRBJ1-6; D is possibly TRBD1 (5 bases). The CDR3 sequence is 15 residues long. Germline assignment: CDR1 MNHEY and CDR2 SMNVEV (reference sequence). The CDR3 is CTSSSHPGSDSPLHF. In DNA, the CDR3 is TGTACCAGCAGTTCTCACCCAGGGTCCGATTCACCCCTCCACTTT.

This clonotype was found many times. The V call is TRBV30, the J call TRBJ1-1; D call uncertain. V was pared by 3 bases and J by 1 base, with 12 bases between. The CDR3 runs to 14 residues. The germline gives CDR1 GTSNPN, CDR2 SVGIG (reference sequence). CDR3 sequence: CAWRVDWGNTEAFF. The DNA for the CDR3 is TGTGCCTGGAGGGTGGATTGGGGGAACACTGAAGCTTTCTTT.

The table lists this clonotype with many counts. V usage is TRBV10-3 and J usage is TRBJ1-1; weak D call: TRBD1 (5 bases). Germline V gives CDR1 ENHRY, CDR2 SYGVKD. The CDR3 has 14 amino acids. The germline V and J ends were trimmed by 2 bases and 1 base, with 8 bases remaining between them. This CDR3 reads CAISEAGTNTEAFF. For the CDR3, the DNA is TGTGCCATCAGTGAGGCAGGGACGAACACTGAAGCTTTCTTT.

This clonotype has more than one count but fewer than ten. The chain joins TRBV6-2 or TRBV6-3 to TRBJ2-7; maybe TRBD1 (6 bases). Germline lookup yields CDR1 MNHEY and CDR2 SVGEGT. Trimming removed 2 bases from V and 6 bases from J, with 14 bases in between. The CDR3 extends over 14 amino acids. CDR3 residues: CASSYARGLLEQYF. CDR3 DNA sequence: TGTGCCAGCAGTTACGCCAGGGGCCTCCTCGAGCAGTACTTC.

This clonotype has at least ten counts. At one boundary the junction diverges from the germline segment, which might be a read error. DNA of the CDR3: TGTGCCAGCAGTTTGGGCTGGCACGTCTTCTTC. It yields the protein CASSLGWHVFF. J is TRBJ2-7 and V is TRBV12-3 or TRBV12-4; the D is unclear. The CDR3 consists of 11 residues.

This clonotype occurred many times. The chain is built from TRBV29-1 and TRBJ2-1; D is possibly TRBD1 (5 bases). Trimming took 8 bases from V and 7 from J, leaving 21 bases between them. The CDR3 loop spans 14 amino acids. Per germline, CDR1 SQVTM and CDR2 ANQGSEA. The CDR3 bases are TGCAGCCTTGGCCCCTCCGGGCCAGGGAATGAGCAGTTCTTC. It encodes CSLGPSGPGNEQFF.

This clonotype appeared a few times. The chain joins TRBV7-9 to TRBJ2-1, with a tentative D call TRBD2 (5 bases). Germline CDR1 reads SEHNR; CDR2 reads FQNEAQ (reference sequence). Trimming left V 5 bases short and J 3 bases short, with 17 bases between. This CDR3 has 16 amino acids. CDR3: CASSPDSTFYYNEQFF. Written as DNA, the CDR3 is TGTGCCAGCAGCCCGGACTCGACTTTCTACTACAATGAGCAGTTCTTC.

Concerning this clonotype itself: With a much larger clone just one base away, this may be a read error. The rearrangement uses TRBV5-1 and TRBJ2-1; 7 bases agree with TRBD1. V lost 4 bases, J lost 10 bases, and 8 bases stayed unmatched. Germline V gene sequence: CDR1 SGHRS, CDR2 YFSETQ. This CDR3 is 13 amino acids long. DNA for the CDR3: TGCGCCAGCAGCGTATGGGACAGTGGGGAGCAGTTCTTC. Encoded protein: CASSVWDSGEQFF.

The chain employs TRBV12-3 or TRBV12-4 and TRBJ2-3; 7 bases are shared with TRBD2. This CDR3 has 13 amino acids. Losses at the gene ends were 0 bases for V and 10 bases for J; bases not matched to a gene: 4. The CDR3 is CASSLAGGFSQYF. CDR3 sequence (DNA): TGTGCCAGCAGTTTAGCGGGGGGGTTTTCGCAGTATTTT.

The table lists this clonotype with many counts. The CDR3 is CASSLSSRSSYEQYF. The CDR3 nucleotides read TGTGCCAGCAGCTTGTCGTCGAGGAGCTCCTACGAGCAGTACTTC. This rearrangement joins TRBV7-9 to TRBJ2-7, with D unresolved. CDR1 SEHNR and CDR2 FQNEAQ come from the germline V gene (reference sequence). V lost 3 bases, J lost 0 bases, and 12 bases lay in between. This CDR3 comprises 15 residues. Full variable domain (remainder filled in from reference TRBV7-9 and TRBJ2-7): DTGVSQNPRHKITKRGQNVTFRCDPISEHNRLYWYRQTLGQGPEFLTYFQNEAQLEKSRLLSDRFSAERPKGSFSTLEIQRTEQGDSAMYLCASSLSSRSSYEQYFGPGTRLTVT.

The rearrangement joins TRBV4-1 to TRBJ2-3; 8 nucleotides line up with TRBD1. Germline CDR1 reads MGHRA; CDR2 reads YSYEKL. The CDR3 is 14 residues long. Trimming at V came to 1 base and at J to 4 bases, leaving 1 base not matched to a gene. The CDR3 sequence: CASSQVTGADTQYF. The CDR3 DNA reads TGCGCCAGCAGCCAAGTGACAGGGGCAGATACGCAGTATTTT.

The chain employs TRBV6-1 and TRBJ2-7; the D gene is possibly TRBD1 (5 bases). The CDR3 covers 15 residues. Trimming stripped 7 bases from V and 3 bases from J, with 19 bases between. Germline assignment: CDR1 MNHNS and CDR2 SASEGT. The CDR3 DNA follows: TGTGCCAGCACCGAGTCCGACAGAGCCTTCTACGAGCAGTACTTC. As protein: CASTESDRAFYEQYF.

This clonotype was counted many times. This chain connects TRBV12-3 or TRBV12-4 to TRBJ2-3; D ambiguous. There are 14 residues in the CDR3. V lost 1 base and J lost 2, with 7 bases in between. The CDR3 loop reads CASSLDGYTDTQYF. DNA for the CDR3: TGTGCCAGCAGTTTAGACGGCTACACAGATACGCAGTATTTT.

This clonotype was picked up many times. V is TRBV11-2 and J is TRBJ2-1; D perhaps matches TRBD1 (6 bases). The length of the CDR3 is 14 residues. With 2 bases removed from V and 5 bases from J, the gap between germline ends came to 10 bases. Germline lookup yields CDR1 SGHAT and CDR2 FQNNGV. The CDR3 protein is CASSLWAGDNEQFF. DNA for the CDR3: TGTGCCAGCAGCTTATGGGCAGGGGACAATGAGCAGTTCTTC.

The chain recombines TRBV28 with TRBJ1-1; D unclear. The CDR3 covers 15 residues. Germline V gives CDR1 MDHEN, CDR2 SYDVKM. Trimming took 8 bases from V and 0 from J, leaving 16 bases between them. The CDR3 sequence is CASGPSLDVNTEAFF. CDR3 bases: TGTGCCAGCGGACCCTCGTTGGATGTGAACACTGAAGCTTTCTTT.

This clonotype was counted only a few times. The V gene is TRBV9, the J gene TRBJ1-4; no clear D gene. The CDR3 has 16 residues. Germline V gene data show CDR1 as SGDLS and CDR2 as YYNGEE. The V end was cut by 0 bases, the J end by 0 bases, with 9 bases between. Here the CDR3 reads CASSVEGSATNEKLFF. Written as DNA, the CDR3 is TGTGCCAGCAGCGTAGAGGGATCTGCAACTAATGAAAAACTGTTTTTT.

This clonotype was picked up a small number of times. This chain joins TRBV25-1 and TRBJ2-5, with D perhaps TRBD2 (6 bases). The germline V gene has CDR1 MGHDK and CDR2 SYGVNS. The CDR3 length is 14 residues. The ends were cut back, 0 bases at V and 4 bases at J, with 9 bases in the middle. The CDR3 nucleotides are TGTGCCAGCAGTGAATATGGGGGAGGAGAGACCCAGTACTTC. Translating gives CASSEYGGGETQYF.

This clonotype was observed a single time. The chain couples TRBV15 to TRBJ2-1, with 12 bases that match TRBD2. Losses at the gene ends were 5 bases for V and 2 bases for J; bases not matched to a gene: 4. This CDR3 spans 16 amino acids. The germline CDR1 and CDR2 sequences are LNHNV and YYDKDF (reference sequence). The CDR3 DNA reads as TGTGCCACCAGCCGTACTAGCGGGGGGACCTACAATGAGCAGTTCTTC. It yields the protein CATSRTSGGTYNEQFF.

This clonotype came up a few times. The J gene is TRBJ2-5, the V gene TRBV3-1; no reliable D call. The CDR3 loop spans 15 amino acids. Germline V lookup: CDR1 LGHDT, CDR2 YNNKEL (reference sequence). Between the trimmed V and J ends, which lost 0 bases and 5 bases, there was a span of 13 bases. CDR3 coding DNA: TGTGCCAGCAGCCAAGATTTGTCTTTCCGGGAGACCCAGTACTTC. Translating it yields CASSQDLSFRETQYF.

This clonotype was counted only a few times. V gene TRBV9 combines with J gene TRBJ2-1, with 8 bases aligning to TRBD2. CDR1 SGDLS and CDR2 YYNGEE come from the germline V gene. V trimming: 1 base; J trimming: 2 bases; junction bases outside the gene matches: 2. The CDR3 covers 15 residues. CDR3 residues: CASSVSGGTYNEQFF. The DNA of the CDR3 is TGTGCCAGCAGCGTAAGCGGGGGCACCTACAATGAGCAGTTCTTC.

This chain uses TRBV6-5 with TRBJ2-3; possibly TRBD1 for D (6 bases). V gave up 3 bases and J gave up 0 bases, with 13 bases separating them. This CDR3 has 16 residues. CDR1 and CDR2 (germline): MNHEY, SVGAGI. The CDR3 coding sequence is TGTGCCAGCAGTTATCATTCAGGGGATAGCACAGATACGCAGTATTTT. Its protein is CASSYHSGDSTDTQYF.